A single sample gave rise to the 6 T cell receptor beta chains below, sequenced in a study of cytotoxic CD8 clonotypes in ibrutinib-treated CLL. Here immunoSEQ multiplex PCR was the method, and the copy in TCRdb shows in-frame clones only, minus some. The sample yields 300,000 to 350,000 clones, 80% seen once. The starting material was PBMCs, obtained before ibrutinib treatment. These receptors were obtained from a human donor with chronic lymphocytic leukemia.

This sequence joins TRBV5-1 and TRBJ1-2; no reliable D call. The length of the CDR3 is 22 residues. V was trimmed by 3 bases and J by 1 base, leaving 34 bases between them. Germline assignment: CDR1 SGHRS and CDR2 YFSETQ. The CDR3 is CASSSLIENTRSTPKINYGYTF. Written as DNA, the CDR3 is TGCGCCAGCAGCTCCCTTATCGAGAATACCCGGTCGACGCCCAAAATTAACTATGGCTACACCTTC.

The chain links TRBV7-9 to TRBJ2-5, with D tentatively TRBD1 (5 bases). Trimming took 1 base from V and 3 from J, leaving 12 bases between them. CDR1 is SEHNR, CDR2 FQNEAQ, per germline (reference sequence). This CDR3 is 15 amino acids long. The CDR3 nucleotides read TGTGCCAGCAGCTTAGGGGCAGGGCTAGAAGAGACCCAGTACTTC. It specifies CASSLGAGLEETQYF.

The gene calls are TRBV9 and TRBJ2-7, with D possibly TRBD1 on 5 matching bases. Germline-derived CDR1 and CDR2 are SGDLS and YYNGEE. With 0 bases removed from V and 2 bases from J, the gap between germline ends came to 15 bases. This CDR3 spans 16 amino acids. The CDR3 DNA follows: TGTGCCAGCAGCGTAGGAGGACACTCCATCCCCTACGAGCAGTACTTC. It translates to CASSVGGHSIPYEQYF.

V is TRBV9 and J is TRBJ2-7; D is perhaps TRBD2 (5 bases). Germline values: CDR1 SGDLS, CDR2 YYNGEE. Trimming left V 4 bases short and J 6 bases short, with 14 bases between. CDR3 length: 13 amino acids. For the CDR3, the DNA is TGTGCCAGCAGCTCAGTGGGAGTCCTCGAGCAGTACTTC. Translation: CASSSVGVLEQYF.

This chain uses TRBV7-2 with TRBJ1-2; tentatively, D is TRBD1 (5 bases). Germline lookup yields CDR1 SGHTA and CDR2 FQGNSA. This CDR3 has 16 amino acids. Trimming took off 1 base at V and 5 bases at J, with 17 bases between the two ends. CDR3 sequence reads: CASSLESSRQGYGYTF. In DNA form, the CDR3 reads TGTGCCAGCAGCTTAGAGTCGTCGAGGCAGGGTTATGGCTACACCTTC.

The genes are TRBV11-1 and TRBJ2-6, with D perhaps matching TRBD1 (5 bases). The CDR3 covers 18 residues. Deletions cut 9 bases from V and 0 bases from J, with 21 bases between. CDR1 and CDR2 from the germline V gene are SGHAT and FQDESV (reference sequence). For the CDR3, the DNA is TGTGCCAGTAAAGAGGACACCTATGGTCCCTCTGGGGCCAACGTCCTGACTTTC. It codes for CASKEDTYGPSGANVLTF.